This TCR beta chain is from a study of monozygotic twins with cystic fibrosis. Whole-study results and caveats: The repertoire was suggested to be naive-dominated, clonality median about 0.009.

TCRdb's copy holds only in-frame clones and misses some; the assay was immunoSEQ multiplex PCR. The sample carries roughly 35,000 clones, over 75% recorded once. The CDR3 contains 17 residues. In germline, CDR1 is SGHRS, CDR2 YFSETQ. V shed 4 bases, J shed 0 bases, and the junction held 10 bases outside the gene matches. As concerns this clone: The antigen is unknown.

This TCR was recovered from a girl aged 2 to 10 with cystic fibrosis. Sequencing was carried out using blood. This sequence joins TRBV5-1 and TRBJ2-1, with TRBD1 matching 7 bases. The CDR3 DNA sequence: TGCGCCAGCAGCCAAACAGGGGCCCGGTCCTCCTACAATGAGCAGTTCTTC. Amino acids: CASSQTGARSSYNEQFF.